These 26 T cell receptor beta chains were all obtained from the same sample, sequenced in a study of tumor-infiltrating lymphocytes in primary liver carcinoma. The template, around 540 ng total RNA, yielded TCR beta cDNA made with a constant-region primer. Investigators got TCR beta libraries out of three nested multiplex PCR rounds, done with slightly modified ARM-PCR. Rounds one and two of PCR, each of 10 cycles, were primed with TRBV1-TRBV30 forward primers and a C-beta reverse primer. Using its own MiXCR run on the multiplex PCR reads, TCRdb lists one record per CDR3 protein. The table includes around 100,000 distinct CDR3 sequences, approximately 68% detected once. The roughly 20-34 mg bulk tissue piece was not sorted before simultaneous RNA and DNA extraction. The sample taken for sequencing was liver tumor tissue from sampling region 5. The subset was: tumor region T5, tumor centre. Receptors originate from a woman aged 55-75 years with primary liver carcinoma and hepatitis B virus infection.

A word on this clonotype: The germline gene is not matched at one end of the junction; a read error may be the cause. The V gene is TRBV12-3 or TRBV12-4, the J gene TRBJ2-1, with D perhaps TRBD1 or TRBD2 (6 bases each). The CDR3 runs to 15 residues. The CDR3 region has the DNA TGTGCCATCGCCCAGGCGACTAGAGGGGGTAATGGGCAGTTCTTC. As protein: CAIAQATRGGNGQFF.

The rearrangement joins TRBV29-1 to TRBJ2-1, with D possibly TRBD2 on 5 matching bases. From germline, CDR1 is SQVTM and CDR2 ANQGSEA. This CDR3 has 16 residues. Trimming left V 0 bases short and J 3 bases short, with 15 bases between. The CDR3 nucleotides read TGCAGCGTTGAAGATCGGAGTGGGAGCTACTACAATGAGCAGTTCTTC. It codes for CSVEDRSGSYYNEQFF.

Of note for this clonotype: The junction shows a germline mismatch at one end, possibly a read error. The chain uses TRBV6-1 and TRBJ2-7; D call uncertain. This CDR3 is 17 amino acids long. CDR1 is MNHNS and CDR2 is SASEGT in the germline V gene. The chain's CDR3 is CASSESWLNNRAYEQYF. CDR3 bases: TGTGCCAGCAGTGAAAGCTGGCTGAACAATAGAGCCTACGAGCAGTATTTC.

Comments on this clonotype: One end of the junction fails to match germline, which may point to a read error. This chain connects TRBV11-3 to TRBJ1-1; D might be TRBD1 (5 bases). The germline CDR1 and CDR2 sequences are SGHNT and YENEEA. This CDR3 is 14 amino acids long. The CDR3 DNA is TGTGCCAGCAGCCATGACAGCTTGAACACTGAAGTTTTCTTT. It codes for CASSHDSLNTEVFF. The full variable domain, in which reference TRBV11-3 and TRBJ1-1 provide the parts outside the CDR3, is EAGVVQSPRYKIIEKKQPVAFWCNPISGHNTLYWYLQNLGQGPELLIRYENEEAVDDSQLPKDRFSAERLKGVDSTLKIQPAELGDSAVYLCASSHDSLNTEVFFGQGTRLTVV.

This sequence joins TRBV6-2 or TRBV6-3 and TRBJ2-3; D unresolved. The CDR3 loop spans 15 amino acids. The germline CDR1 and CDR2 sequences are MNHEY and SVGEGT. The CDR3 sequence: CTISYSFARTDTQYF. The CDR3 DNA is TGTACCATCAGTTACTCGTTCGCTCGAACAGATACGCAGTATTTT.

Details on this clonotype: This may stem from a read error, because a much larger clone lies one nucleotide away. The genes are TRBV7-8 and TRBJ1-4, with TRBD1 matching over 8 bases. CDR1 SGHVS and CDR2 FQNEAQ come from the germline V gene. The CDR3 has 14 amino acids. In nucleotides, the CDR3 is TGTGCCAGCAGATTAGAGACAGGGGATGGAAAACTGTTTTTT. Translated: CASRLETGDGKLFF.

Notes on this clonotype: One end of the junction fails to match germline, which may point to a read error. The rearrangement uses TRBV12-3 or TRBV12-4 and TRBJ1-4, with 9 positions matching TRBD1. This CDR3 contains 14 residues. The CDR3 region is CASSLRQGGEKLFF. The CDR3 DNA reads TGTGCCAGCAGTTTAAGACAGGGGGGTGAAAAGCTGTTTTTT.

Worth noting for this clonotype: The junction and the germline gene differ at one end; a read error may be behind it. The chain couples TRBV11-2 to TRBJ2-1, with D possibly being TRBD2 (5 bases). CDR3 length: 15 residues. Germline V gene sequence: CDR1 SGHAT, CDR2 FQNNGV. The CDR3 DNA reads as TGTCCCAGCAGCTTAGACACTTACAGCGGAAATGAGCAGTTCTTC. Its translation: CPSSLDTYSGNEQFF. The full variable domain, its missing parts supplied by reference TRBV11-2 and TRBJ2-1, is EAGVAQSPRYKIIEKRQSVAFWCNPISGHATLYWYQQILGQGPKLLIQFQNNGVVDDSQLPKDRFSAERLKGVDSTLKIQPAKLEDSAVYLCPSSLDTYSGNEQFFGPGTRLTVL.

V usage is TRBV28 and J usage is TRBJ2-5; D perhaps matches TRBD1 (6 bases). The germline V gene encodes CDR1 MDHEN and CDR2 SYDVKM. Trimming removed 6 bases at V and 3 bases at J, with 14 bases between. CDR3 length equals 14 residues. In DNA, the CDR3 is TGTGCCAGCAGGCCCCAGGGGCGCGAAGAGACCCAGTACTTC. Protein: CASRPQGREETQYF.

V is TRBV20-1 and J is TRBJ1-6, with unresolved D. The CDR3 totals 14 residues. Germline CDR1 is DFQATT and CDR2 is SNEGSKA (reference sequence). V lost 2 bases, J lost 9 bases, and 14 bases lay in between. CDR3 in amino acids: CSARIQLLGSPLHF. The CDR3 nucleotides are TGCAGTGCTAGAATACAGCTTTTGGGTTCACCCCTCCACTTT.

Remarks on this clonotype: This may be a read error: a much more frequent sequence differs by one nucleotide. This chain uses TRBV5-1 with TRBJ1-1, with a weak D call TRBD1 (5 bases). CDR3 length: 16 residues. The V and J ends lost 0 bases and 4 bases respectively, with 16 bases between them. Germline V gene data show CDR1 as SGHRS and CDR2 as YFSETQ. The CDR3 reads CASSLAPGIGVTEAFF. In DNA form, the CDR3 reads TGCGCCAGCAGCTTGGCTCCCGGGATAGGGGTCACTGAAGCTTTCTTT.

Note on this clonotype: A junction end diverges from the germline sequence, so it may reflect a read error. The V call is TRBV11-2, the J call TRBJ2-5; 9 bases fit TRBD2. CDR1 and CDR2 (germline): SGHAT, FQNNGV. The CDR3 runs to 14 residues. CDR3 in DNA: TGTGCCGGCAGCTTTAGCGGGAGCAAAGGGACTCAGTACTTC. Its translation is CAGSFSGSKGTQYF.

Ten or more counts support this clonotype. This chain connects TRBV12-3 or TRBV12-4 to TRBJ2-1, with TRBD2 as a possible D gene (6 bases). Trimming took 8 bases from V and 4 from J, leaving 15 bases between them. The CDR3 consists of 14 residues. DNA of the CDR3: TGTGCCAGCCTTGGGGGTAGCGGATACAATGAGCAGTTCTTC. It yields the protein CASLGGSGYNEQFF.

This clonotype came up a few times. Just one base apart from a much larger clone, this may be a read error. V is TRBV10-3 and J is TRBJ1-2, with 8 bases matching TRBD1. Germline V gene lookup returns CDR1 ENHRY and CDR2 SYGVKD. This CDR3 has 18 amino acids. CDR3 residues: CAICESGGRDFLNYGYTF. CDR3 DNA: TGTGCCATCTGTGAGTCAGGGGGCCGAGACTTCCTAAACTATGGCTACACCTTC.

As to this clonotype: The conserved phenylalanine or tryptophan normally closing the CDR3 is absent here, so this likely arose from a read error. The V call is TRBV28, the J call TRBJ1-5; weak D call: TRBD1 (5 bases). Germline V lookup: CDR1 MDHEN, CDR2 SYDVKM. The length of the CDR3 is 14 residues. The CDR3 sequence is CASRRGRSDQPQHS. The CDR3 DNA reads TGTGCCAGCAGAAGGGGACGTAGCGATCAGCCCCAGCATTCT.

CDR3 in amino acids: CASSPPGQGGGYTF. The CDR3 DNA sequence: TGTGCCAGCTCACCCCCGGGACAGGGAGGCGGATACACCTTC. This chain uses TRBV18 with TRBJ1-2, with TRBD1 matching 9 bases. The CDR3 contains 14 residues. CDR1 is KGHSH and CDR2 is LQKENI in the germline V gene. Losses at the gene ends were 3 bases for V and 11 bases for J; bases not matched to a gene: 10.

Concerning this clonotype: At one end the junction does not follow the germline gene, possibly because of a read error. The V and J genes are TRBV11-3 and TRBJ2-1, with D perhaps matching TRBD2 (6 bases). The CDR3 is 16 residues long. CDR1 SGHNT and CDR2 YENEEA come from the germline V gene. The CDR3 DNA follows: TGTGCAAGCAGCTACGGAACTAGCTGGGGATACAGTGAGCAGTTCTTC. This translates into CASSYGTSWGYSEQFF.

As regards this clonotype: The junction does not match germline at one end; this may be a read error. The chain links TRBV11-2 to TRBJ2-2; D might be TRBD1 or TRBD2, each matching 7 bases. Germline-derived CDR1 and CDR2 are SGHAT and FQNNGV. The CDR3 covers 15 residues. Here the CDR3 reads CSSSARQGGTGELFF. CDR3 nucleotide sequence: TGCTCCAGCAGCGCCCGACAGGGAGGGACCGGGGAGCTGTTTTTT.

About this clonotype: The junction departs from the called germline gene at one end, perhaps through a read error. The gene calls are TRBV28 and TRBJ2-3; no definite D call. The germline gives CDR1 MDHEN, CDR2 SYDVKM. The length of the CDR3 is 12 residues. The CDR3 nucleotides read TGTGTCAGCACATCGAACACAGATACGCAGTATTTT. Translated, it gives CVSTSNTDTQYF.

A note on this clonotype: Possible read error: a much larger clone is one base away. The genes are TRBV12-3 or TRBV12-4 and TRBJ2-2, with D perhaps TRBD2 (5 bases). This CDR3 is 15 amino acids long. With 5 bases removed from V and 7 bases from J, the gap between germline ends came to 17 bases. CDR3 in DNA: TGTGCCAGCAGTCCCTATGGAGAGGGAAACGGGGAGCTGTTTTTT. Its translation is CASSPYGEGNGELFF.

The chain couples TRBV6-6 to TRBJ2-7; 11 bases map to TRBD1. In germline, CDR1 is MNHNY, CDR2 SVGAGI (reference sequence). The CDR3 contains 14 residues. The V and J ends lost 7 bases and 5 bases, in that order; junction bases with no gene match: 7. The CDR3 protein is CASIGTGGSHEQYF. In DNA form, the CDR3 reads TGTGCCAGCATCGGGACAGGGGGTTCCCACGAGCAGTACTTC.

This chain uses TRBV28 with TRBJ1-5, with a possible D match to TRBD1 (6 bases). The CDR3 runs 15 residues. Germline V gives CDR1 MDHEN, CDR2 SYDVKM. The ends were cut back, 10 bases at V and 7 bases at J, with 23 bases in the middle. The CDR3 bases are TGTGCCAACTACCCGGGGGCGGGAGGGAACCAGCCCCAGCATTTT. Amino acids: CANYPGAGGNQPQHF. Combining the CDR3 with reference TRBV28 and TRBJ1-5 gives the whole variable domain DVKVTQSSRYLVKRTGEKVFLECVQDMDHENMFWYRQDPGLGLRLIYFSYDVKMKEKGDIPEGYSVSREKKERFSLILESASTNQTSMYLCANYPGAGGNQPQHFGDGTRLSIL.

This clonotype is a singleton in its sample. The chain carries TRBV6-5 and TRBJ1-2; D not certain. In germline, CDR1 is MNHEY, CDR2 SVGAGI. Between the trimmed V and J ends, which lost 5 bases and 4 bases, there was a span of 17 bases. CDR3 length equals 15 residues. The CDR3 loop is CASSILPDGSYGYTF. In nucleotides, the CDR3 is TGTGCCAGCAGTATCCTACCCGACGGTTCCTATGGCTACACCTTC.

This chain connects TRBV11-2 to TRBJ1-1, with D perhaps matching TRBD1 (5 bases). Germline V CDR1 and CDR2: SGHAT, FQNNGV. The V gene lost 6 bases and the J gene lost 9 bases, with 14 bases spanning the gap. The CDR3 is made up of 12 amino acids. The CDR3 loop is CASSLGAVQAFF. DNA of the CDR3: TGTGCCAGCAGTCTCGGGGCAGTTCAAGCTTTCTTT.

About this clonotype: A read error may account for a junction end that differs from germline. This CDR3 reads CTSNLGREDTQYF. Written as DNA, the CDR3 is TGTACCAGCAACTTAGGTCGAGAAGATACGCAGTATTTT. The V and J genes are TRBV11-2 and TRBJ2-3, with unresolved D. The CDR3 totals 13 residues. Per germline, CDR1 SGHAT and CDR2 FQNNGV.

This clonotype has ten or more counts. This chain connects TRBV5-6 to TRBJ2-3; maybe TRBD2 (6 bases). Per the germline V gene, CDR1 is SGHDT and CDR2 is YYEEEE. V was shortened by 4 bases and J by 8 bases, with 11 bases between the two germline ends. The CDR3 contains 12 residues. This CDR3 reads CASSPRRGTQYF. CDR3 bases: TGTGCCAGCAGCCCACGGAGGGGTACGCAGTATTTT.